The 12 T cell receptor beta chains below come from one sample, sequenced in a study of post-analysis software for immune sequencing data. Libraries were made from TCR beta cDNA, and they carried unique molecular identifiers. Each CDR3 protein is one row after TCRdb ran MiXCR on the PCR reads. Altogether 550,000 to 700,000 distinct CDR3 sequences are present, roughly 46% being singletons, with the ten largest covering approximately 1.7%. Overall study results and limits: In patients, about five TRBV segments were more frequent than in controls, with TRBV5-6, TRBV5-1 and TRBV20-1 among them.

No antigen has been assigned to these receptors. Sequenced input: blood. The receptors originated from a girl aged 5 to 17 with multiple sclerosis.

Of note for this clonotype: One junction end disagrees with the germline gene, perhaps due to a read error. This chain uses TRBV29-1 with TRBJ2-6, with 8 bases matching TRBD1. Germline loops: CDR1 SQVTM, CDR2 ANQGSEA. The CDR3 extends over 17 amino acids. As DNA, the CDR3 is TGCAGCGCACGTACCGGGACAGGCCTCTCTGGGGCCAACGTCCGGACTTTC. This gives the protein CSARTGTGLSGANVRTF.

The J gene is TRBJ2-3, the V gene TRBV12-3 or TRBV12-4; D tentatively fits TRBD1 or TRBD2 (6 bases each). CDR3 length equals 14 residues. Trimming stripped 3 bases from V and 7 bases from J, with 14 bases between. The CDR3 DNA reads as TGTGCCAGCAGTTTTCGCAGGGGACTGTATACGCAGTATTTT. Its protein is CASSFRRGLYTQYF.

This clonotype was detected a few times. The chain is built from TRBV14 and TRBJ1-1; the D gene is possibly TRBD1 (5 bases). Germline values: CDR1 SGHDN, CDR2 FVKESK. The CDR3 is 15 residues long. The V gene lost 1 base and the J gene lost 2 bases, with 11 bases spanning the gap. The CDR3 bases are TGTGCCAGCAGCCAAGTTGGGACGGGTAACACTGAAGCTTTCTTT. Amino acids: CASSQVGTGNTEAFF. Full variable domain (remainder filled in from reference TRBV14 and TRBJ1-1): EAGVTQFPSHSVIEKGQTVTLRCDPISGHDNLYWYRRVMGKEIKFLLHFVKESKQDESGMPNNRFLAERTGGTYSTLKVQPAELEDSGVYFCASSQVGTGNTEAFFGQGTRLTVV.

The V and J genes are TRBV18 and TRBJ2-1, with 7 bases fitting TRBD2. V dropped 1 base and J dropped 8; count of bases not matched to a gene: 8. Germline-derived CDR1 and CDR2 are KGHSH and LQKENI. The length of the CDR3 is 15 residues. For the CDR3, the DNA is TGTGCCAGCTCACCACGTCTAGCGGTCGATTATGAGCAGTTCTTC. As protein: CASSPRLAVDYEQFF.

This clonotype has only a few counts. The chain links TRBV18 to TRBJ2-5; D might be TRBD1 or TRBD2, each matching 5 bases. CDR1 is KGHSH and CDR2 is LQKENI in the germline V gene. This CDR3 region has 14 residues. The ends were cut back, 3 bases at V and 2 bases at J, with 10 bases in the middle. In nucleotides, the CDR3 is TGTGCCAGCTCACCCCGAGGGGTACAAGAGACCCAGTACTTC. Its protein is CASSPRGVQETQYF.

V is TRBV7-8 and J is TRBJ2-3, with TRBD2 matching 8 bases. The V segment lost 0 bases and the J segment 4 bases; nucleotides outside the gene matches: 9. The CDR3 covers 17 residues. CDR1 SGHVS and CDR2 FQNEAQ come from the germline V gene. CDR3 protein: CASSLAEVGGGADTQYF. CDR3 bases: TGTGCCAGCAGCTTAGCGGAGGTCGGGGGGGGCGCAGATACGCAGTATTTT.

The rearrangement joins TRBV29-1 to TRBJ1-2; possible D gene TRBD1, 5 bases. Germline V gene lookup returns CDR1 SQVTM and CDR2 ANQGSEA. CDR3 length: 13 residues. V shed 4 bases and J shed 5 bases, with 14 bases lying between them. The CDR3: CSVARDGDYGYTF. CDR3 nucleotide sequence: TGCAGCGTTGCCCGGGACGGGGATTATGGCTACACCTTC.

The chain is built from TRBV13 and TRBJ2-1, with 9 bases lining up with TRBD2. The germline CDR1 and CDR2 sequences are PRHDT and FYEKMQ (reference sequence). Unmatched junction bases numbered 6, after V lost 2 bases and J lost 7 bases. The CDR3 is 15 residues long. The CDR3 here is CASSLRREGLNEQFF. The CDR3 DNA is TGTGCCAGCAGCTTAAGGCGGGAGGGCCTAAATGAGCAGTTCTTC. The variable domain in full, completed from reference TRBV13 and TRBJ2-1, reads AAGVIQSPRHLIKEKRETATLKCYPIPRHDTVYWYQQGPGQDPQFLISFYEKMQSDKGSIPDRFSAQQFSDYHSELNMSSLELGDSALYFCASSLRREGLNEQFFGPGTRLTVL.

V is TRBV7-9 and J is TRBJ2-1, with D possibly being TRBD2 (5 bases). The CDR3 is 14 residues long. V lost 1 base to trimming and J lost 5 bases, with 9 bases between them. Germline V CDR1 and CDR2: SEHNR, FQNEAQ (reference sequence). The CDR3 is CASSLGLANNEQFF. As DNA, the CDR3 is TGTGCCAGCAGCTTAGGGCTAGCTAACAATGAGCAGTTCTTC.

V and J are TRBV6-5 and TRBJ2-7; 8 positions match TRBD1. Germline-derived CDR1 and CDR2 are MNHEY and SVGAGI. CDR3 length: 16 amino acids. V lost 4 bases and J lost 5; bases outside the gene matches: 13. The CDR3 spells CASSLPRDRRFDEQYF. The CDR3 DNA follows: TGTGCCAGCAGTTTACCCCGGGACAGGCGATTTGACGAGCAGTACTTC.

The chain's CDR3 is CSVFPTSRSSYEQYF. DNA for the CDR3: TGCAGCGTTTTCCCGACTAGCCGAAGCTCCTACGAGCAGTACTTC. The chain uses TRBV29-1 and TRBJ2-7; 7 bases align to TRBD2. The ends lost 5 bases at V and 0 bases at J; junction bases unmatched: 10. The CDR3 contains 15 residues. The germline V gene encodes CDR1 SQVTM and CDR2 ANQGSEA.

The chain employs TRBV7-9 and TRBJ2-3, with TRBD2 identical over 8 bases. V lost 3 bases, J lost 2 bases, and 4 bases stayed unmatched. Germline loops: CDR1 SEHNR, CDR2 FQNEAQ (reference sequence). The CDR3 extends over 15 amino acids. The CDR3 DNA sequence: TGTGCCAGCAGCTTCCTTAGCGGGGTCACAGATACGCAGTATTTT. This codes for CASSFLSGVTDTQYF.